The sequence of this T cell receptor (beta chain) was determined in a study of control samples from healthy donors and cancer patients. TCRdb's copy holds only in-frame clones and misses some; the assay was immunoSEQ multiplex PCR. This sample has 90,000 to 110,000 clones; about four fifths occur once, and the top ten carry roughly 13%. V was trimmed by 5 bases and J by 0 bases, leaving 13 bases between them. Germline CDR1 is MDHEN and CDR2 is SYDVKM. CDR3 length equals 15 residues. The receptor was derived from a woman aged 45-65 years in good health. The J gene is TRBJ1-1, the V gene TRBV28; maybe TRBD1 (6 bases). The sequenced sample consisted of blood. CDR3 in amino acids: CASSPQQGMNTEAFF. CDR3 bases: TGTGCCAGCAGTCCTCAACAGGGCATGAACACTGAAGCTTTCTTT.